One and the same sample provided the 31 T cell receptor beta chains below, sequenced in a study of neoadjuvant anti-PD-1 for oral cavity cancer. Generated by immunoSEQ multiplex PCR, the TCRdb table keeps only in-frame clones and is missing some. This table holds 7,000 to 9,000 clones, roughly 54% found once. The input for sequencing was tumor tissue, taken before nivolumab (anti-PD-1) treatment. The receptors here all came from a person aged 40-85 years with oral cavity squamous cell carcinoma.

V is TRBV6-1 and J is TRBJ2-2; 11 nucleotides line up with TRBD2. V shed 2 bases, J shed 7 bases, and the junction held 6 bases outside the gene matches. Germline lookup yields CDR1 MNHNS and CDR2 SASEGT. The length of the CDR3 is 16 residues. For the CDR3, the DNA is TGTGCCAGCAGTGAAAGGCTAGCGGGGGGCCTCGGGGAGCTGTTTTTT. Encoded protein: CASSERLAGGLGELFF.

The chain uses TRBV5-5 and TRBJ1-2; possible D gene TRBD1, 5 bases. CDR1 is SGHKS and CDR2 is YYEKEE in the germline V gene (reference sequence). V shed 1 base and J shed 3 bases, with 13 bases lying between them. The CDR3 length is 15 residues. The DNA for the CDR3 is TGTGCCAGCAGCTTGTCGGCAGGGATGGACTATGGCTACACCTTC. Translating gives CASSLSAGMDYGYTF. Looking up the rest from reference TRBV5-5 and TRBJ1-2 gives the full variable domain: DAGVTQSPTHLIKTRGQQVTLRCSPISGHKSVSWYQQVLGQGPQFIFQYYEKEERGRGNFPDRFSARQFPNYSSELNVNALLLGDSALYLCASSLSAGMDYGYTFGSGTRLTVV.

The V and J genes are TRBV6-5 and TRBJ2-7; TRBD2 is a possible D gene (5 bases). This CDR3 region has 13 residues. The V end lost 2 bases, the J end lost 3 bases, and 8 bases lay between the germline ends. In germline, CDR1 is MNHEY, CDR2 SVGAGI. CDR3 region: CASSYNRGYEQYF. The CDR3 DNA is TGTGCCAGCAGTTACAATCGGGGCTACGAGCAGTACTTC.

The rearrangement links TRBV19 to TRBJ2-2; 12 bases match TRBD2. After removal of 5 bases from V and 3 bases from J, the junction contained 7 bases not matched to a gene. The CDR3 length is 17 residues. Germline CDR1 is LNHDA and CDR2 is SQIVND (reference sequence). The DNA for the CDR3 is TGTGCCAGTAGTCCCCTAGCGGGGGGGACGCACACCGGGGAGCTGTTTTTT. Translated, it gives CASSPLAGGTHTGELFF.

The sample holds one count of this clone. This sequence joins TRBV7-2 and TRBJ2-2; D call uncertain. This CDR3 has 15 residues. Trimming left V 3 bases short and J 2 bases short, with 10 bases between. The germline V gene has CDR1 SGHTA and CDR2 FQGNSA. Written as DNA, the CDR3 is TGTGCCAGCAGCTTTACGGGCTTCAACACCGGGGAGCTGTTTTTT. Amino acid sequence: CASSFTGFNTGELFF.

This chain uses TRBV7-9 with TRBJ1-2; D gene uncertain. The length of the CDR3 is 13 residues. V was shortened by 7 bases and J by 1 base, with 10 bases between the two germline ends. Germline CDR1 SEHNR, CDR2 FQNEAQ (reference sequence). This CDR3 is CASKGGYNYGYTF. For the CDR3, the DNA is TGTGCCAGCAAGGGAGGTTATAACTATGGCTACACCTTC.

The genes are TRBV7-3 and TRBJ2-3, with D possibly matching TRBD1 (5 bases). Germline assignment: CDR1 SGHTA and CDR2 FQGTGA. CDR3 length: 13 amino acids. V was shortened by 9 bases and J by 3 bases, with 13 bases between the two germline ends. The CDR3 protein is CASSGFGTDTQYF. The CDR3 region has the DNA TGTGCCAGTTCAGGGTTCGGGACAGATACGCAGTATTTT.

The chain is built from TRBV28 and TRBJ1-5; D is possibly TRBD1 (6 bases). Germline CDR1 is MDHEN and CDR2 is SYDVKM. The CDR3 totals 15 residues. V was pared by 7 bases and J by 2 bases, with 15 bases between. The CDR3 DNA sequence: TGTGCCAGCACCCTACCGCCAGGGGGCAATCAGCCCCAGCATTTT. It translates to CASTLPPGGNQPQHF.

This chain links TRBV29-1 with TRBJ2-5, with D maybe TRBD2 (7 bases). The germline V gene has CDR1 SQVTM and CDR2 ANQGSEA. This CDR3 is 12 amino acids long. The V end lost 6 bases, the J end lost 5 bases, and 13 bases lay between the germline ends. The CDR3 sequence is CSVNREGETQYF. In DNA form, the CDR3 reads TGCAGCGTAAACAGGGAGGGGGAGACCCAGTACTTC. Based on the CDR3 plus reference TRBV29-1 and TRBJ2-5, the full variable domain is SAVISQKPSRDICQRGTSLTIQCQVDSQVTMMFWYRQQPGQSLTLIATANQGSEATYESGFVIDKFPISRPNLTFSTLTVSNMSPEDSSIYLCSVNREGETQYFGPGTRLLVL.

CDR3 protein: CASSQDLSYNEQFF. The DNA for the CDR3 is TGTGCCAGCAGCCAAGACCTCTCCTACAATGAGCAGTTCTTC. The chain links TRBV4-2 to TRBJ2-1; D gene ambiguous. V was shortened by 0 bases and J by 0 bases, with 3 bases between the two germline ends. The CDR3 covers 14 residues. Per germline, CDR1 LGHNA and CDR2 YNFKEQ.

This chain connects TRBV9 to TRBJ1-1; TRBD1 might be the D (6 bases). The V end lost 4 bases, the J end lost 1 base, and 11 bases lay between the germline ends. Germline-derived CDR1 and CDR2 are SGDLS and YYNGEE. The CDR3 contains 14 residues. DNA of the CDR3: TGTGCCAGCAGCTTAGAAGGGGGGAACACTGAAGCTTTCTTT. Encoded protein: CASSLEGGNTEAFF.

The chain couples TRBV19 to TRBJ2-3; 9 nucleotides align to TRBD2. The CDR3 totals 18 residues. Germline values: CDR1 LNHDA, CDR2 SQIVND (reference sequence). With V trimmed by 7 bases and J by 6 bases, 20 bases remained unmatched. The CDR3 coding sequence is TGTGCCAGTAAGGAGATTGGGCGGCGCGGGAGGGCCAGTGATACGCAGTATTTT. It is translated as CASKEIGRRGRASDTQYF.

The V and J genes are TRBV7-2 and TRBJ2-1; TRBD2 matches at 14 bases. This CDR3 contains 16 residues. The V and J ends lost 5 bases and 7 bases, in that order; junction bases with no gene match: 7. Germline CDR1 and CDR2: SGHTA and FQGNSA. DNA for the CDR3: TGTGCCAGCAGCCTACGACTAGCGGGGGGGCATAATGAGCAGTTCTTC. This gives the protein CASSLRLAGGHNEQFF.

This clone has only a few counts. CDR3 region: CASSLYKDTGELFF. As DNA, the CDR3 is TGTGCCAGCAGCTTGTATAAGGACACCGGGGAGCTGTTTTTT. The rearrangement uses TRBV5-4 and TRBJ2-2; D is unresolved. This CDR3 contains 14 residues. Germline V gene sequence: CDR1 SGHNT, CDR2 YYREEE (reference sequence). V was shortened by 1 base and J by 3 bases, with 7 bases between the two germline ends. The full variable domain, completed using reference TRBV5-4 and TRBJ2-2, is ETGVTQSPTHLIKTRGQQVTLRCSSQSGHNTVSWYQQALGQGPQFIFQYYREEENGRGNFPPRFSGLQFPNYSSELNVNALELDDSALYLCASSLYKDTGELFFGEGSRLTVL.

This clone was observed a handful of times. The chain recombines TRBV7-6 with TRBJ1-2; unclear D gene. The CDR3 totals 15 residues. Germline lookup yields CDR1 SGHVS and CDR2 FNYEAQ. V lost 5 bases and J lost 2, with 15 bases in between. Here the CDR3 reads CASSHRAAANYGYTF. CDR3 DNA: TGTGCCAGCAGCCACCGGGCAGCAGCGAACTATGGCTACACCTTC.

V usage is TRBV4-2 and J usage is TRBJ2-3; the D is unclear. The germline CDR1 and CDR2 sequences are LGHNA and YNFKEQ. V was pared by 1 base and J by 5 bases, with 1 base between. The CDR3 contains 11 residues. The CDR3 nucleotides are TGTGCCAGCAGCCAAGGAGATACGCAGTATTTT. It is translated as CASSQGDTQYF.

J is TRBJ2-7 and V is TRBV2; TRBD2 matches at 8 bases. V trimming: 6 bases; J trimming: 3 bases; junction bases outside the gene matches: 7. The CDR3 totals 14 residues. Looked up from germline, CDR1 is SNHLY and CDR2 is FYNNEI. The CDR3, as DNA: TGTGCCAGCAGCAGCAGCGGGAGCAGCTACGAGCAGTACTTC. Translated: CASSSSGSSYEQYF.

The chain recombines TRBV2 with TRBJ2-7; weak D call: TRBD2 (6 bases). The CDR3 has 16 residues. Trimming pared 4 bases from V and 3 bases from J, leaving 19 bases between. Per the germline V gene, CDR1 is SNHLY and CDR2 is FYNNEI. CDR3 nucleotide sequence: TGTGCCAGCAGTGCTGGGGAGGTCAACCTCCTCTACGAGCAGTACTTC. This codes for CASSAGEVNLLYEQYF.

This chain's CDR3 is CASSTTGNGNQPQHF. For the CDR3, the DNA is TGTGCCAGCAGCACGACAGGGAATGGCAATCAGCCCCAGCATTTT. The chain has TRBV7-9 and TRBJ1-5; 7 bases line up with TRBD1. The CDR3 consists of 15 residues. V dropped 5 bases and J dropped 2; count of bases not matched to a gene: 6. Germline CDR1 is SEHNR and CDR2 is FQNEAQ (reference sequence).

The CDR3 region has the DNA TGTGCCAGCTGGGGCTCGGACTATAGCACAGATACGCAGTATTTT. Translated, it gives CASWGSDYSTDTQYF. V usage is TRBV11-2 and J usage is TRBJ2-3, with a tentative D call TRBD2 (6 bases). The CDR3 has 15 amino acids. V lost 8 bases and J lost 0, with 15 bases in between. CDR1 is SGHAT and CDR2 is FQNNGV in the germline V gene.

The rearrangement joins TRBV7-9 to TRBJ2-3; TRBD2 agrees at 9 bases. J gave up 3 bases and V 1 base, and 5 bases lay outside the gene matches. The CDR3 contains 16 residues. Per germline, CDR1 SEHNR and CDR2 FQNEAQ (reference sequence). The CDR3 is CASSLVGGRATDTQYF. In nucleotides, the CDR3 is TGTGCCAGCAGCTTAGTAGGCGGGAGGGCGACAGATACGCAGTATTTT.

A few counts support this clone. V gene TRBV19 combines with J gene TRBJ1-1; tentatively, D is TRBD1 (6 bases). The CDR3 runs to 15 residues. The V end lost 10 bases, the J end lost 1 base, and 19 bases lay between the germline ends. The germline CDR1 and CDR2 sequences are LNHDA and SQIVND (reference sequence). The CDR3 DNA reads TGTGCCACCGCACGGGGGGCAGCACAGAACACTGAAGCTTTCTTT. Its translation: CATARGAAQNTEAFF.

The rearrangement joins TRBV6-5 to TRBJ1-6; no clear D gene. CDR3 size: 14 residues. V was shortened by 8 bases and J by 4 bases, with 12 bases between the two germline ends. CDR1 is MNHEY, CDR2 SVGAGI, per germline. The CDR3 nucleotides read TGTGCCAGCGGACCGGGAATTTATAATTCACCCCTCCACTTT. It encodes CASGPGIYNSPLHF.

This clone was counted only a few times. The junction does not match germline at one end; this may be a read error. V usage is TRBV19 and J usage is TRBJ2-7, with D unclear. The CDR3 loop spans 11 amino acids. The germline V gene encodes CDR1 LNHDA and CDR2 SQIVND (reference sequence). CDR3 nucleotides: TGTGCCAGCAGTAGGGCGGCCGAGCAGTACTTC. Protein sequence: CASSRAAEQYF.

The rearrangement joins TRBV7-8 to TRBJ1-1; possible D gene TRBD1, 5 bases. Trimming removed 2 bases at V and 5 bases at J, with 21 bases between. The CDR3 contains 17 residues. CDR1 and CDR2 from the germline V gene are SGHVS and FQNEAQ. The CDR3 is CASSLILRAVGGTEAFF. The CDR3 nucleotides are TGTGCCAGCAGCTTAATTCTCCGCGCGGTCGGGGGAACTGAAGCTTTCTTT.

This clone was detected a few times. This sequence joins TRBV6-5 and TRBJ1-2, with D unresolved. Germline CDR1 MNHEY, CDR2 SVGAGI. This CDR3 is built from 15 residues. The V gene lost 6 bases and the J gene lost 8 bases, with 22 bases spanning the gap. The CDR3 coding sequence is TGTGCCAGCAGCCCCCCAAGGACCTCCAAAATGGGCTACACCTTC. It yields the protein CASSPPRTSKMGYTF.

The chain uses TRBV29-1 and TRBJ2-2; TRBD1 aligns across 11 bases. The V gene's germline CDR1 is SQVTM and CDR2 ANQGSEA. The junction had 5 bases not matched to a gene; V was cut back by 5 bases and J by 6 bases. This CDR3 comprises 14 residues. The CDR3 region is CSVPGQGVAGELFF. As DNA, the CDR3 is TGCAGCGTTCCGGGACAGGGGGTTGCCGGGGAGCTGTTTTTT.

V usage is TRBV30 and J usage is TRBJ2-3; 11 positions match TRBD2. The CDR3 has 19 residues. The junction had 19 bases not matched to a gene; V was cut back by 8 bases and J by 0 bases. The V gene's germline CDR1 is GTSNPN and CDR2 SVGIG (reference sequence). For the CDR3, the DNA is TGTGCCGGAAAAAAAGCACGGACTAGCGGGTACACTAGCACAGATACGCAGTATTTT. Translating it yields CAGKKARTSGYTSTDTQYF. Based on the CDR3 plus reference TRBV30 and TRBJ2-3, the full variable domain is SQTIHQWPATLVQPVGSPLSLECTVEGTSNPNLYWYRQAAGRGLQLLFYSVGIGQISSEVPQNLSASRPQDRQFILSSKKLLLSDSGFYLCAGKKARTSGYTSTDTQYFGPGTRLTVL.

This clone was counted a single time. V usage is TRBV7-2 and J usage is TRBJ2-3, with a possible D match to TRBD1 (5 bases). The germline V and J ends were trimmed by 5 bases and 5 bases, with 29 bases remaining between them. The CDR3 is made up of 19 amino acids. Germline CDR1 and CDR2: SGHTA and FQGNSA. CDR3 protein: CASSPKGHPSPTRRDTQYF. In nucleotides, the CDR3 is TGTGCCAGCAGCCCCAAGGGGCACCCGAGCCCCACGAGGAGAGATACGCAGTATTTT.

The chain couples TRBV6-5 to TRBJ2-7, with 10 bases that match TRBD2. Germline V gives CDR1 MNHEY, CDR2 SVGAGI. After removal of 5 bases from V and 6 bases from J, the junction contained 7 bases not matched to a gene. CDR3 length: 14 residues. This CDR3 is CASSPPAGGVEQYF. The CDR3 DNA follows: TGTGCCAGCAGTCCTCCAGCGGGAGGGGTCGAGCAGTACTTC.

This clone is termed medium-sized (0.01 to 0.1%). The DNA for the CDR3 is TGTGCCAGCACGGAGGGAGGGCCTTGGGCCCAGTACTTC. Amino acid sequence: CASTEGGPWAQYF. J is TRBJ2-5 and V is TRBV11-2; 7 bases map to TRBD2. The CDR3 runs 13 residues. V was pared by 7 bases and J by 9 bases, with 11 bases of the junction left unmatched. Germline V gives CDR1 SGHAT, CDR2 FQNNGV.